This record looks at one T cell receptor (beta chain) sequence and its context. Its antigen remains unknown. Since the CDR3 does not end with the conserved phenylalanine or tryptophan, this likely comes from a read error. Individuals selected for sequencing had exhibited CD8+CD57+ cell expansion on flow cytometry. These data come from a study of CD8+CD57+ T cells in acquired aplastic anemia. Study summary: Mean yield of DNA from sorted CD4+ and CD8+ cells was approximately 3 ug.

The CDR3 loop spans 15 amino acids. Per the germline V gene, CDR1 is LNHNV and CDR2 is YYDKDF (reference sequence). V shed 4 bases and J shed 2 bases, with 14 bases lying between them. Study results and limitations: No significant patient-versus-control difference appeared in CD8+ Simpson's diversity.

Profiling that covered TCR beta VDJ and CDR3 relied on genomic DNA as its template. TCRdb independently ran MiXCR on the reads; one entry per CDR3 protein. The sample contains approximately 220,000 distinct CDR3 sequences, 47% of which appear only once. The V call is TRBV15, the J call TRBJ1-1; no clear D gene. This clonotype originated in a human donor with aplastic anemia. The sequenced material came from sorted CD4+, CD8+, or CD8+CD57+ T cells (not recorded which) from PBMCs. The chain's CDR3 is CATSTRPGPNTEAFL. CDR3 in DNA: TGTGCCACCAGCACCAGACCGGGCCCTAACACTGAAGCTTTCCTT.